Many counts were recorded for the clone carrying this T cell receptor beta chain. Antigen specificity is unknown. This sample was taken from a study of cytotoxic CD8 clonotypes in ibrutinib-treated CLL. Assay: immunoSEQ multiplex PCR; the TCRdb copy retains only in-frame clones and omits some. The sample shows some 150,000 clones, 60% to 85% of them seen only once. From cryopreserved PBMCs came approximately 1.9 micrograms of genomic DNA used for TCR beta libraries. V was pared by 4 bases and J by 2 bases, with 12 bases between. CDR1 and CDR2 from the germline V gene are SGHNT and YYREEE (reference sequence). The length of the CDR3 is 14 residues. Regarding the study as a whole: Increased clonality at ibrutinib response gave way to a return toward baseline at progression.

The sequences come from PBMCs, collected after 24 months of ibrutinib treatment. V gene TRBV5-4 combines with J gene TRBJ1-1, with a possible D match to TRBD1 (6 bases). The sequence derives from a human donor with chronic lymphocytic leukemia. CDR3 in amino acids: CASSLKTGNTEAFF. The CDR3 DNA reads TGTGCCAGCAGCCTAAAGACAGGAAACACTGAAGCTTTCTTT.